These 18 T cell receptor beta chains share one sample of origin, sequenced in a study of long-term antiretroviral therapy in people with HIV. Assay version v3.0 of immunoSEQ was used, and it was run at survey level. The data were produced by immunoSEQ multiplex PCR, yet TCRdb's version contains in-frame clones alone and is incomplete. The sample contains about 29,000 clones, 82% of which appear only once. The sample was unsorted PBMCs, taken 2.9 years after starting antiretroviral therapy. The receptors here all came from a man aged 50 or older with HIV.

This clone was observed a single time. The chain recombines TRBV28 with TRBJ2-7; a possible D gene is TRBD2 (5 bases). The CDR3 length is 14 residues. V lost 3 bases and J 0 bases, leaving 9 bases between the germline ends. Germline loops: CDR1 MDHEN, CDR2 SYDVKM. The CDR3 region has the DNA TGTGCCAGCAGTTTGCCGGGGAACTCCTACGAGCAGTACTTC. This encodes CASSLPGNSYEQYF.

This chain connects TRBV2 to TRBJ2-7, with D perhaps matching TRBD1 (6 bases). The ends were cut back, 11 bases at V and 2 bases at J, with 10 bases in the middle. This CDR3 comprises 11 residues. Germline-derived CDR1 and CDR2 are SNHLY and FYNNEI. CDR3 residues: CAGWTAYEQYF. For the CDR3, the DNA is TGTGCCGGCTGGACAGCCTACGAGCAGTACTTC.

This clone was seen more than once but under ten times. DNA for the CDR3: TGTGCCAGCACTCCCGGGACTATCAAAAACATTCAGTACTTC. Translation: CASTPGTIKNIQYF. The V call is TRBV2, the J call TRBJ2-4; TRBD2 matches at 7 bases. Looked up from germline, CDR1 is SNHLY and CDR2 is FYNNEI. Trimming took 7 bases from V and 3 from J; bases not matched to a gene: 6. The CDR3 extends over 14 amino acids.

This sequence joins TRBV7-6 and TRBJ2-7, with no clear D. V lost 5 bases and J 2 bases, leaving 10 bases between the germline ends. This CDR3 is 13 amino acids long. The germline V gene has CDR1 SGHVS and CDR2 FNYEAQ. CDR3 bases: TGTGCCAGCAGCCTGAATAAAGCCTACGAGCAGTACTTC. Translating it yields CASSLNKAYEQYF. Filled out from reference TRBV7-6 and TRBJ2-7, the complete variable domain reads GAGVSQSPRYKVTKRGQDVALRCDPISGHVSLYWYRQALGQGPEFLTYFNYEAQQDKSGLPNDRFSAERPEGSISTLTIQRTEQRDSAMYRCASSLNKAYEQYFGPGTRLTVT.

This chain joins TRBV7-9 and TRBJ2-7, with TRBD1 as a possible D gene (5 bases). The CDR3 sequence is 15 residues long. Germline loops: CDR1 SEHNR, CDR2 FQNEAQ (reference sequence). Between the trimmed V and J ends, which lost 5 bases and 7 bases, there was a span of 21 bases. The CDR3 sequence is CASSQGSSTPGEQYF. Here the CDR3 DNA reads TGTGCCAGCAGCCAGGGAAGCAGTACTCCCGGTGAGCAGTACTTC.

The rearrangement joins TRBV6-5 to TRBJ2-1; perhaps TRBD2 as D (5 bases). The CDR3 extends over 12 amino acids. The germline V gene has CDR1 MNHEY and CDR2 SVGAGI. V lost 4 bases and J 9 bases, leaving 10 bases between the germline ends. The CDR3 DNA sequence: TGTGCCAGCAGTTCCCAACTAGGTGAGCAGTTCTTC. Residues: CASSSQLGEQFF.

The V and J genes are TRBV5-8 and TRBJ2-3; D uncertain. Germline CDR1 is SGHTS and CDR2 is YDEGEE. CDR3 length: 11 amino acids. Trimming cost V 1 base and J 6 bases, with 3 bases left between them. The CDR3 loop is CASSLLDTQYF. CDR3 coding DNA: TGTGCCAGCAGCTTGTTGGATACGCAGTATTTT.

This clone was seen more than once but under ten times. V is TRBV28 and J is TRBJ1-2; a possible D gene is TRBD1 (6 bases). Germline-derived CDR1 and CDR2 are MDHEN and SYDVKM. The CDR3 is 15 amino acids. With 4 bases removed from V and 7 bases from J, the gap between germline ends came to 19 bases. The CDR3 DNA sequence: TGTGCCAGCAGTTCCGGCACCACAGGGATCGGTGGCTACACCTTC. This codes for CASSSGTTGIGGYTF.

This clone was observed a handful of times. The chain employs TRBV6-6 and TRBJ1-2; no firm D call. Trimming took off 5 bases at V and 4 bases at J, with 11 bases between the two ends. CDR1 is MNHNY and CDR2 is SVGAGI in the germline V gene (reference sequence). The CDR3 length is 13 residues. The CDR3 coding sequence is TGTGCCAGCAGTCTCGACACAGTCTATGGCTACACCTTC. Translating gives CASSLDTVYGYTF.

This clone occurred a few times. The chain joins TRBV18 to TRBJ1-4, with TRBD1 matching 10 bases. Per germline, CDR1 KGHSH and CDR2 LQKENI. This CDR3 is 15 amino acids long. Unmatched junction bases numbered 3, after V lost 1 base and J lost 7 bases. CDR3 nucleotide sequence: TGTGCCAGCTCACCACTGGGGACAGGGGTTGAAAAACTGTTTTTT. Protein product: CASSPLGTGVEKLFF.

This clone showed up just once. CDR3 DNA sequence: TGCGCCAGCAGCTTGGGGGGGGGTCAGCCCCAGCATTTT. Encoded protein: CASSLGGGQPQHF. J is TRBJ1-5 and V is TRBV5-1, with D perhaps TRBD1 (5 bases). The CDR3 runs 13 residues. Looked up from germline, CDR1 is SGHRS and CDR2 is YFSETQ. V shed 0 bases and J shed 6 bases, with 7 bases lying between them.

The rearrangement joins TRBV27 to TRBJ2-7; D is possibly TRBD1 (6 bases). This CDR3 has 15 amino acids. Trimming cost V 1 base and J 3 bases, with 13 bases left between them. Germline assignment: CDR1 MNHEY and CDR2 SMNVEV (reference sequence). CDR3 in amino acids: CASSLWGPYRYEQYF. The CDR3 DNA reads TGTGCCAGCAGTTTATGGGGGCCTTACCGCTACGAGCAGTACTTC.

V and J are TRBV9 and TRBJ2-2; 8 bases agree with TRBD1. CDR3 length equals 17 residues. With 4 bases clipped from V and 0 bases from J, the junction kept 8 bases outside the gene matches. Germline loops: CDR1 SGDLS, CDR2 YYNGEE. The CDR3 DNA reads TGTGCCAGCAGCTATGCGAAGGGACAGGCGAACACCGGGGAGCTGTTTTTT. Amino acid sequence: CASSYAKGQANTGELFF.

This rearrangement joins TRBV28 to TRBJ2-1, with TRBD2 as a possible D gene (7 bases). CDR3 length equals 15 residues. The germline gives CDR1 MDHEN, CDR2 SYDVKM. V lost 8 bases, J lost 0 bases, and 14 bases lay in between. CDR3 in amino acids: CASGGAESSYNEQFF. The CDR3 nucleotides read TGTGCCAGCGGGGGGGCCGAAAGCTCCTACAATGAGCAGTTCTTC. The whole variable domain, remainder taken from reference TRBV28 and TRBJ2-1, is DVKVTQSSRYLVKRTGEKVFLECVQDMDHENMFWYRQDPGLGLRLIYFSYDVKMKEKGDIPEGYSVSREKKERFSLILESASTNQTSMYLCASGGAESSYNEQFFGPGTRLTVL.

This clone was counted only a few times. The chain couples TRBV2 to TRBJ2-5, with D perhaps matching TRBD2 (5 bases). V shed 8 bases and J shed 5 bases, with 18 bases lying between them. The CDR3 runs to 14 residues. Germline V CDR1 and CDR2: SNHLY, FYNNEI. The CDR3 nucleotides read TGTGCCAGCTTTGGAGGTCAAACCGGGGAGACCCAGTACTTC. Translated, it gives CASFGGQTGETQYF. The whole variable domain, filled in from reference TRBV2 and TRBJ2-5, reads EPEVTQTPSHQVTQMGQEVILRCVPISNHLYFYWYRQILGQKVEFLVSFYNNEISEKSEIFDDQFSVERPDGSNFTLKIRSTKLEDSAMYFCASFGGQTGETQYFGPGTRLLVL.

The genes are TRBV4-1 and TRBJ2-1; possibly TRBD2 for D (5 bases). This CDR3 has 14 residues. V gave up 5 bases and J gave up 4 bases, with 12 bases separating them. Germline V CDR1 and CDR2: MGHRA, YSYEKL. Here the CDR3 DNA reads TGCGCCAGCAGCAGAGGGTCCGGGTACAATGAGCAGTTCTTC. It codes for CASSRGSGYNEQFF.

This chain joins TRBV7-2 and TRBJ1-1; D is undetermined. The CDR3 contains 15 residues. The germline CDR1 and CDR2 sequences are SGHTA and FQGNSA. V shed 5 bases and J shed 1 base, with 14 bases lying between them. The CDR3 protein is CASSPSGVRNTEAFF. The CDR3 DNA is TGTGCCAGCAGCCCTAGCGGGGTAAGGAACACTGAAGCTTTCTTT.

This rearrangement joins TRBV4-1 to TRBJ1-6, with no clear D. Germline CDR1 and CDR2: MGHRA and YSYEKL. The V end lost 4 bases, the J end lost 2 bases, and 21 bases lay between the germline ends. There are 19 residues in the CDR3. As DNA, the CDR3 is TGCGCCAGCAGCCGCTCCCCACCCTCGGGCAGGACCTATAATTCACCCCTCCACTTT. It is translated as CASSRSPPSGRTYNSPLHF.